Listed here is a single T cell receptor (beta chain). TCRdb keeps only in-frame clones here, not all; method: immunoSEQ multiplex PCR. The sample carries roughly 660,000 clones, around 90% recorded once. This record comes from a study of shared clonotypes between healthy human individuals. The V and J ends lost 4 bases and 5 bases respectively, with 18 bases between them. CDR1 is MGHRA, CDR2 YSYEKL, per germline. CDR3 length: 16 amino acids. The clonotype was recovered from a man younger than 30 in good health. Some clones in this sample may be carry-over from other donors' samples. The chain links TRBV4-1 to TRBJ1-3; a possible D gene is TRBD1 (5 bases). The material sequenced was memory CD8+ T cells from PBMCs. The subset was: CD45RO+ cells pooled with CCR7-negative TemRA cells. In DNA, the CDR3 is TGCGCCAGCAGCCCCTTCGGGACGGTTGGGCGAAACACCATATATTTT. Its translation: CASSPFGTVGRNTIYF.